The TCR beta chain under discussion was sequenced for a study of identical twins. Study-wide findings and caveats: Out-of-frame alpha sequences common to twins exhibited an excess of low generation probability.

CDR3 length: 13 residues. Trimming pared 6 bases from V and 0 bases from J, leaving 9 bases between. Germline V CDR1 and CDR2: LGHDT, YNNKEL (reference sequence). This clonotype has a handful of counts. Its antigen is unidentified. A universal primer site came from template switching; cDNA carried unique molecular identifiers. TCRdb re-derived calls from the 5' RACE reads in MiXCR, one entry per CDR3 protein. Of approximately 550,000 distinct CDR3 sequences listed, around 20% are singletons. The sample was also reused in another study, on yellow fever vaccine responses in identical twins. That report notes: In identical twins, vaccine T cell responses appeared partly shared and partly individual.

This receptor was obtained from a woman between 18 and 29 years old in good health. Sequencing was done on a sample of CD4+ T cells sorted from blood. The J gene is TRBJ2-7, the V gene TRBV3-1; tentatively, D is TRBD2 (6 bases). The CDR3 bases are TGTGCCAGCAGGGGAGGAGCCTCCTACGAGCAGTACTTC. This gives the protein CASRGGASYEQYF.